The 14 T cell receptor beta chains below come from one sample, sequenced in a study of response to subunit inactivated influenza vaccine. One entry per CDR3 protein results from TCRdb running MiXCR on the RT-PCR reads. The table lists about 700,000 distinct CDR3 sequences, 15% to 18% of them singletons. Source: PBMCs from blood, taken 12 days after vaccination. The receptors were sampled from a middle-aged man who received an inactivated influenza vaccine.

This clonotype was detected ten times or more. V is TRBV12-3 or TRBV12-4 and J is TRBJ2-3, with 11 bases fitting TRBD2. This CDR3 comprises 16 residues. After removal of 3 bases from V and 0 bases from J, the junction contained 2 bases not matched to a gene. CDR3 coding DNA: TGTGCCAGCAGTTTTGGACTAGCGGGTAGCACAGATACGCAGTATTTT. Protein product: CASSFGLAGSTDTQYF.

The chain has TRBV6-2 or TRBV6-3 and TRBJ2-3, with D possibly being TRBD1 (5 bases). With 6 bases removed from V and 0 bases from J, the gap between germline ends came to 16 bases. Per the germline V gene, CDR1 is MNHEY and CDR2 is SVGEGT. This CDR3 spans 16 amino acids. This CDR3 reads CASRSQGSPSTDTQYF. The CDR3 DNA reads TGTGCCAGCAGATCCCAGGGATCTCCTAGCACAGATACGCAGTATTTT.

This clonotype has a handful of counts. The V and J genes are TRBV29-1 and TRBJ1-1; possible D gene TRBD1, 6 bases. The CDR3 runs to 13 residues. Trimming shortened V by 5 bases and J by 5 bases, and 15 bases separated the two germline ends. The germline V gene has CDR1 SQVTM and CDR2 ANQGSEA. CDR3 residues: CSVRRQQGTEAFF. CDR3 sequence (DNA): TGCAGCGTTCGGCGGCAGCAGGGGACTGAAGCTTTCTTT. Filled out from reference TRBV29-1 and TRBJ1-1, the complete variable domain reads SAVISQKPSRDICQRGTSLTIQCQVDSQVTMMFWYRQQPGQSLTLIATANQGSEATYESGFVIDKFPISRPNLTFSTLTVSNMSPEDSSIYLCSVRRQQGTEAFFGQGTRLTVV.

This clonotype was seen more than once but under ten times. The chain's CDR3 is CSARLLAGLPYEQYF. CDR3 nucleotide sequence: TGCAGTGCTAGACTTCTAGCGGGGCTTCCATACGAGCAGTACTTC. The chain uses TRBV20-1 and TRBJ2-7; 9 bases agree with TRBD2. Germline lookup yields CDR1 DFQATT and CDR2 SNEGSKA (reference sequence). Trimming took 2 bases from V and 4 from J; bases not matched to a gene: 9. CDR3 length equals 15 residues.

V gene TRBV24-1 combines with J gene TRBJ2-1; the match to TRBD2 covers 7 bases. Germline V gene data show CDR1 as KGHDR and CDR2 as SFDVKD. Trimming cost V 5 bases and J 4 bases; bases outside gene matches: 7. CDR3 length equals 15 residues. DNA for the CDR3: TGTGCCACCAGTGTGGGGGGAGGGCCGTACAATGAGCAGTTCTTC. Translation gives CATSVGGGPYNEQFF.

In this sample, this clonotype turned up many times. The chain carries TRBV7-2 and TRBJ2-7, with a possible D match to TRBD1 (6 bases). V lost 5 bases to trimming and J lost 2 bases, with 13 bases between them. Germline V CDR1 and CDR2: SGHTA, FQGNSA. The CDR3 has 14 amino acids. Here the CDR3 DNA reads TGTGCCAGCAGCCTTTCCCGGGACACCTACGAGCAGTACTTC. Residues: CASSLSRDTYEQYF.

The CDR3: CASSLLAGRNTGELFF. The CDR3 DNA is TGTGCCAGCAGCTTACTAGCGGGCCGGAACACCGGGGAGCTGTTTTTT. V is TRBV7-2 and J is TRBJ2-2, with 8 bases that match TRBD2. In germline, CDR1 is SGHTA, CDR2 FQGNSA. This CDR3 contains 16 residues. The V gene end was trimmed by 2 bases and the J gene end by 1 base; junction bases not matched to a gene: 3.

This clonotype was detected only a few times. This sequence joins TRBV7-2 and TRBJ2-5; TRBD2 matches at 13 bases. Unmatched junction bases numbered 5, after V lost 5 bases and J lost 5 bases. In germline, CDR1 is SGHTA, CDR2 FQGNSA. The CDR3 totals 15 residues. The DNA of the CDR3 is TGTGCCAGCAGCATGGGACTAGCGGGGACTGAGACCCAGTACTTC. This codes for CASSMGLAGTETQYF.

The V gene is TRBV3-1, the J gene TRBJ2-7; 9 nucleotides line up with TRBD2. Trimming cost V 4 bases and J 1 base; bases outside gene matches: 14. Germline values: CDR1 LGHDT, CDR2 YNNKEL (reference sequence). The CDR3 has 18 amino acids. The CDR3 DNA reads as TGTGCCAGCAGCCGCGGGGTGCTGAGTAGCGGGGGATCCTACGAGCAGTACTTC. This encodes CASSRGVLSSGGSYEQYF.

This clonotype was observed a handful of times. V gene TRBV7-2 combines with J gene TRBJ2-7; 7 nucleotides align to TRBD1. This CDR3 region has 16 residues. Germline V gene lookup returns CDR1 SGHTA and CDR2 FQGNSA. V lost 1 base to trimming and J lost 4 bases; unmatched junction nucleotides: 10. The CDR3 nucleotides are TGTGCCAGCAGCTTAGGGGACAGCCCAACTGGTTACGAGCAGTACTTC. Protein product: CASSLGDSPTGYEQYF.

V is TRBV20-1 and J is TRBJ1-2, with D uncertain. CDR1 is DFQATT and CDR2 is SNEGSKA in the germline V gene (reference sequence). The CDR3 length is 13 residues. Trimming removed 0 bases from V and 5 bases from J, with 10 bases in between. CDR3 residues: CSARDLREYGYTF. DNA of the CDR3: TGCAGTGCTAGAGATTTAAGGGAATATGGCTACACCTTC.

This clonotype was observed once. This chain connects TRBV20-1 to TRBJ1-2; perhaps TRBD1 as D (5 bases). Germline values: CDR1 DFQATT, CDR2 SNEGSKA (reference sequence). The CDR3 has 14 residues. Trimming cost V 5 bases and J 1 base, with 14 bases left between them. The CDR3 nucleotides are TGCAGTGCTGGCCGCCGAGGGGTTAACTATGGCTACACCTTC. Translating gives CSAGRRGVNYGYTF.

This clonotype was observed a few times. The V call is TRBV28, the J call TRBJ1-1; the match to TRBD1 covers 7 bases. This CDR3 is 14 amino acids long. The ends lost 3 bases at V and 7 bases at J; junction bases unmatched: 8. In germline, CDR1 is MDHEN, CDR2 SYDVKM. The CDR3 is CASSLGGQGGEAFF. The CDR3 DNA sequence: TGTGCCAGCAGTTTGGGGGGCCAGGGGGGTGAAGCTTTCTTT.

This clonotype was found a few times. The chain recombines TRBV20-1 with TRBJ1-1; 8 bases align to TRBD1. The CDR3 runs to 14 residues. In germline, CDR1 is DFQATT, CDR2 SNEGSKA (reference sequence). The CDR3 region has the DNA TGCAGGACCAAACAGGGGGTAAATGCAGAGGGAGCTTTCTTT. Its protein is CRTKQGVNAEGAFF.